This T cell receptor (beta chain) originates from a study of T cells in Graves' hyperthyroidism and ophthalmopathy (dated by TCRdb to about 2019). At the level of the whole study: Peripheral blood samples were taken at initial diagnosis, before any treatment was given. To identify distinguishing TCR V-J signatures, a discovery cohort of about 100 patients was used, comprising fewer than 45 with Graves' ophthalmopathy and around 57 with stable Graves' hyperthyroidism. Whether ophthalmopathy could be predicted prospectively was tested in an independent validation cohort made up of about 20 hyperthyroidism patients plus 17 patients who later progressed to ophthalmopathy. The roughly 90 discovery patients were divided at random into training and test sets in a 7:3 ratio. The study also compared thyroid tissue and blood T-cell repertoires from 5 to 7 Graves' hyperthyroidism patients. Following sampling, methimazole starting at 30 mg daily was given to hyperthyroidism patients, and high-dose intravenous methylprednisolone was given to ophthalmopathy patients. The paper describes TCR Vbeta CDR3 sequencing of 120 to 150 peripheral blood samples, made up of approximately 40 ophthalmopathy patients, approximately 73 hyperthyroidism patients and 17 progressor patients.

The TCR beta CDR3 regions were amplified from RNA transcripts. The first round of RT-PCR for the TCR CDR3 was performed with the HTBI primer set and the Qiagen OneStep RT-PCR kit. Libraries were constructed in a second round of multiplex PCR, after which size selection and purification were carried out. Libraries were sequenced paired-end with 100 bp reads on an Illumina HiSeq2000. Concerning the study's data processing: SOAPnuke was used to process the raw data, throwing out any read that contained adapters or uncalled bases, had a mean Phred below 15, or lacked an exact constant-primer or identifier match. High-quality paired reads were merged using COPE v1.2.5, and each unique nucleotide sequence was defined as a clonotype. Clonotypes were aligned to IMGT TRBV, TRBD and TRBJ reference segments using MiTCR v1.1. The analysis included only V-J combinations with a frequency above 0.0001, which together covered 99% to 99.2% of the repertoires. The TCS score was defined as F50 (clonal expansion) divided by E x V (chaos), with BLOSUM62-based TCRdist calculated between CDR3 peptides within each V-J. Welch's t-statistics and random forest reduced fewer than 600 V-J features to 10 to 15, which were used in a naive Bayes classifier (R e1071). In TCRdb, the public reads were trimmed at Q25 with fastp and aligned with MiXCR, with productive beta chains retained. Rows with a matching CDR3 protein are joined into one entry that keeps the most common DNA and genes. None of the V and J calls come from the authors' own analysis; TCRdb made them. This sample holds a few hundred thousand distinct CDR3 sequences; 15% to 20% were observed only once. The top ten hold less than 70% of the sample.

Ophthalmopathy patients had moderately to severely active disease, with a Clinical Activity Score of 3 or more, a NOSPECS grade of 4 or more, and a disease duration of less than 3 months. Exclusion was applied to patients with uncontrolled infections, other autoimmune diseases, pregnancy or lactation. Diagnoses were based on clinical symptoms, serum thyroxine and TRAb, thyroid ultrasound and orbital computed tomography. PBMCs were separated from 10 ml of fresh peripheral blood using Ficoll-Paque density gradient centrifugation. Total RNA was extracted with Trizol reagent, and quality was checked on an Agilent 2100 Bioanalyzer. The CDR3 starts with the cysteine, ends with the phenylalanine, and has 14 residues. The CDR3 DNA has 42 bases and is translated from base 1. Trimming at the junction amounts to 2 bases on V and 7 bases on J, and the germline ends lie 14 bases apart. For CDR1 and CDR2, the germline V gene lists SNHLY and FYNNEI.

Findings and caveats that apply to the study as a whole: No statistical method was used to set the sample size in advance, and investigators knew the group allocation. Most expanded thyroid clonotypes (frequency above 0.001) were also detected in blood, a finding suggesting that blood repertoires may reflect thyroid immune responses. A 13 V-J signature model separated ophthalmopathy from stable hyperthyroidism, with about 90% sensitivity and around 84% specificity in cross-validation and 80%/75% in testing. During validation, the model predicted progression to ophthalmopathy a median of about 6.5 months ahead of onset, with around 71% sensitivity and around 72% specificity.

This clonotype was seen repeatedly, ten times or more. Its recognized antigen is unknown. Per-nucleotide qualities are absent, and no much larger clonotype sits a single base away. The chain couples TRBV2 to TRBJ1-1; 5 matching bases give a weak D call of TRBD1. This clonotype was sampled from a woman aged 55-69 years with Graves' ophthalmopathy. The sequencing sample was made of blood. The nucleotide sequence reads TGTGCCAGCAGTGAAATGGGACCTCTGGGTGAAGCTTTCTTT. This yields the protein CASSEMGPLGEAFF.